A single sample gave rise to the 21 T cell receptor beta chains below, sequenced in a study of blood T cell repertoires in COVID-19. The data were produced by immunoSEQ multiplex PCR, yet TCRdb's version contains in-frame clones alone and is incomplete. The repertoire has a few hundred thousand clones, around 87% of them found once; the top ten carry 1%. The specimen was peripheral blood. The receptors here all came from a man aged 50 or older with active or convalescent COVID-19.

This sequence joins TRBV5-6 and TRBJ2-5; 7 bases agree with TRBD1. Trimming removed 2 bases from V and 3 bases from J; junction bases left unmatched: 4. This CDR3 is 14 amino acids long. Germline V gene lookup returns CDR1 SGHDT and CDR2 YYEEEE. This chain's CDR3 is CASSFPGQKETQYF. The CDR3 nucleotides are TGTGCCAGCAGCTTTCCGGGACAGAAAGAGACCCAGTACTTC.

This chain links TRBV5-4 with TRBJ2-5; 9 bases line up with TRBD2. With 4 bases clipped from V and 3 bases from J, the junction kept 10 bases outside the gene matches. The CDR3 length is 16 residues. Germline CDR1 is SGHNT and CDR2 is YYREEE (reference sequence). Here the CDR3 reads CASSIRSGGWEETQYF. The CDR3 DNA sequence: TGTGCCAGCAGCATTCGTAGCGGGGGCTGGGAAGAGACCCAGTACTTC.

The gene calls are TRBV28 and TRBJ1-1; the D is unclear. Germline V lookup: CDR1 MDHEN, CDR2 SYDVKM. Trimming left V 7 bases short and J 5 bases short, with 11 bases between. The CDR3 is 12 residues long. CDR3 nucleotide sequence: TGTGCCAGCACCTCCGGAGCTACTGAAGCTTTCTTT. The encoded protein is CASTSGATEAFF.

This clone has a single count. The V gene is TRBV18, the J gene TRBJ1-1; TRBD1 aligns across 7 bases. CDR1 and CDR2 from the germline V gene are KGHSH and LQKENI. The V segment lost 4 bases and the J segment 1 base; nucleotides outside the gene matches: 6. The CDR3 has 15 residues. Here the CDR3 DNA reads TGTGCCAGCTCACAAAGACAGGGAGAGAACACTGAAGCTTTCTTT. The encoded protein is CASSQRQGENTEAFF.

This chain uses TRBV18 with TRBJ2-6; D gene ambiguous. Germline V CDR1 and CDR2: KGHSH, LQKENI. The CDR3 loop spans 16 amino acids. Trimming took off 2 bases at V and 0 bases at J, with 8 bases between the two ends. CDR3 sequence: CASSPGVNSGANVLTF. DNA for the CDR3: TGTGCCAGCTCACCAGGAGTGAACTCTGGGGCCAACGTCCTGACTTTC.

The chain carries TRBV18 and TRBJ1-6, with D uncertain. Deletions cut 4 bases from V and 0 bases from J, with 13 bases between. Germline V gives CDR1 KGHSH, CDR2 LQKENI. This CDR3 is 17 amino acids long. The CDR3 DNA follows: TGTGCCAGCTCACTAGACAACCGGGGCTCCTATAATTCACCCCTCCACTTT. Translated: CASSLDNRGSYNSPLHF.

V is TRBV4-3 and J is TRBJ2-7, with a tentative D call TRBD1 (5 bases). Trimming took off 2 bases at V and 2 bases at J, with 7 bases between the two ends. CDR1 is LGHNA and CDR2 is YSLEER in the germline V gene. The CDR3 extends over 13 amino acids. CDR3 nucleotide sequence: TGCGCCAGCAGCCAACAGGGAACCTACGAGCAGTACTTC. Its protein product is CASSQQGTYEQYF.

This clone turned up a few times. The gene calls are TRBV2 and TRBJ2-7, with a possible D match to TRBD2 (6 bases). The CDR3 has 14 residues. Germline values: CDR1 SNHLY, CDR2 FYNNEI. Deletions cut 4 bases from V and 1 base from J, with 11 bases between. The CDR3 is CASSVGDWSYEQYF. The CDR3, as DNA: TGTGCCAGCAGTGTGGGGGACTGGTCCTACGAGCAGTACTTC.

The chain employs TRBV30 and TRBJ2-3; 7 bases fit TRBD2. V was clipped by 1 base and J by 4 bases; unmatched bases: 5. The germline V gene encodes CDR1 GTSNPN and CDR2 SVGIG (reference sequence). CDR3 length equals 14 residues. DNA of the CDR3: TGTGCCTGGAGTGCAACTGGGGGGGCAGATACGCAGTATTTT. Its translation: CAWSATGGADTQYF.

The chain links TRBV10-1 to TRBJ1-5; TRBD1 might be the D (6 bases). The CDR3 extends over 14 amino acids. Germline loops: CDR1 WNHNN, CDR2 SYGVQD (reference sequence). V was trimmed by 4 bases and J by 2 bases, leaving 9 bases between them. CDR3 loop: CASSVWTGNQPQHF. CDR3 sequence (DNA): TGCGCCAGCAGTGTTTGGACAGGCAATCAGCCCCAGCATTTT.

The V and J genes are TRBV25-1 and TRBJ1-2; TRBD1 matches at 7 bases. Germline loops: CDR1 MGHDK, CDR2 SYGVNS. J lost 1 base, V lost 8 bases, and 7 bases had no gene match. The CDR3 length is 14 residues. The CDR3 DNA is TGTGCCAGCCCCAAAGGGGGCAATAACTATGGCTACACCTTC. It specifies CASPKGGNNYGYTF.

The chain uses TRBV7-2 and TRBJ2-1, with D maybe TRBD1 (6 bases). The CDR3 is 11 amino acids. In germline, CDR1 is SGHTA, CDR2 FQGNSA. V dropped 7 bases and J dropped 12 bases, with 13 bases sitting between them. This CDR3 is CASTPDRRQFF. CDR3 sequence (DNA): TGTGCCAGCACCCCCGACAGGAGGCAGTTCTTC.

The V gene is TRBV28, the J gene TRBJ1-2; perhaps TRBD1 as D (5 bases). The CDR3 extends over 16 amino acids. CDR1 is MDHEN, CDR2 SYDVKM, per germline. V was cut by 4 bases and J by 0 bases, with 15 bases left in between. The CDR3 loop reads CASSSEGGGANYGYTF. In DNA form, the CDR3 reads TGTGCCAGCAGTTCTGAGGGCGGAGGGGCTAACTATGGCTACACCTTC.

The genes are TRBV5-5 and TRBJ1-1; D is perhaps TRBD1 (5 bases). V lost 4 bases and J lost 7, with 17 bases in between. CDR3 size: 14 residues. Germline-derived CDR1 and CDR2 are SGHKS and YYEKEE (reference sequence). In nucleotides, the CDR3 is TGTGCCAGCAGCCGGGGGAGTATTGCCATTGAAGCTTTCTTT. It translates to CASSRGSIAIEAFF. Complete variable domain (other parts from reference TRBV5-5 and TRBJ1-1): DAGVTQSPTHLIKTRGQQVTLRCSPISGHKSVSWYQQVLGQGPQFIFQYYEKEERGRGNFPDRFSARQFPNYSSELNVNALLLGDSALYLCASSRGSIAIEAFFGQGTRLTVV.

In its sample, this clone was seen a few times. The chain uses TRBV5-4 and TRBJ2-2, with 7 bases that match TRBD1. Trimming at V came to 2 bases and at J to 1 base, leaving 2 bases not matched to a gene. In germline, CDR1 is SGHNT, CDR2 YYREEE (reference sequence). CDR3 size: 15 residues. This CDR3 reads CASSFRTGNTGELFF. The CDR3 coding sequence is TGTGCCAGCAGCTTCCGGACAGGGAACACCGGGGAGCTGTTTTTT.

The V and J genes are TRBV4-1 and TRBJ2-7; D is possibly TRBD2 (5 bases). Trimming left V 1 base short and J 1 base short, with 11 bases between. This CDR3 spans 15 amino acids. Germline CDR1 and CDR2: MGHRA and YSYEKL. CDR3 sequence: CASSQVGLASYEQYF. In nucleotides, the CDR3 is TGCGCCAGCAGCCAAGTCGGGCTAGCTTCCTACGAGCAGTACTTC.

The V and J genes are TRBV27 and TRBJ2-3; possible D gene TRBD2, 5 bases. The CDR3 totals 13 residues. The germline V gene has CDR1 MNHEY and CDR2 SMNVEV (reference sequence). V lost 6 bases and J 6 bases, leaving 13 bases between the germline ends. The CDR3 loop reads CASSQGRGDTQYF. The CDR3 DNA reads TGTGCCAGCAGCCAAGGACGAGGGGATACGCAGTATTTT.

The V gene is TRBV7-3, the J gene TRBJ2-5; D possibly corresponds to TRBD1 (5 bases). The germline CDR1 and CDR2 sequences are SGHTA and FQGTGA. This CDR3 has 13 residues. V dropped 5 bases and J dropped 0 bases, with 7 bases sitting between them. The CDR3 here is CASSRTHQETQYF. CDR3 sequence (DNA): TGTGCCAGCAGCCGGACACACCAAGAGACCCAGTACTTC.

In its sample, this clone was seen once. The rearrangement uses TRBV7-9 and TRBJ2-7; 11 nucleotides match TRBD2. CDR1 and CDR2 (germline): SEHNR, FQNEAQ (reference sequence). The CDR3 consists of 14 residues. Trimming took 5 bases from V and 6 from J; bases not matched to a gene: 6. The CDR3 DNA sequence: TGTGCCAGCAGCCGTCTAGCGGGGGGAGGCGAGCAGTACTTC. Translation gives CASSRLAGGGEQYF.

This chain connects TRBV6-6 to TRBJ1-2; 8 bases align to TRBD1. V was clipped by 5 bases and J by 7 bases; unmatched bases: 9. This CDR3 comprises 14 residues. In germline, CDR1 is MNHNY, CDR2 SVGAGI (reference sequence). CDR3 bases: TGTGCCAGCAGTACCGGGACAGGTCTGAGTGGCTACACCTTC. Its protein product is CASSTGTGLSGYTF.

The V call is TRBV7-9, the J call TRBJ1-5; 7 positions match TRBD1. Germline CDR1 SEHNR, CDR2 FQNEAQ (reference sequence). The CDR3 length is 14 residues. With 5 bases clipped from V and 3 bases from J, the junction kept 4 bases outside the gene matches. CDR3 loop: CASSKTGPNQPQHF. For the CDR3, the DNA is TGTGCCAGCAGCAAGACAGGGCCCAATCAGCCCCAGCATTTT.